This T cell receptor (beta chain) was captured by sequencing in a study of cytomegalovirus exposure and HLA in healthy donors. Primers included in the PCR were 60 Vbeta and 13 Jbeta primers. The repertoire was sequenced with immunoSEQ multiplex PCR; TCRdb's copy has only in-frame clones and lacks some. The repertoire holds roughly 130,000 clones, with approximately 86% as singletons. CDR1 and CDR2 (germline): WSHSY, SAAADI. V was cut by 6 bases and J by 4 bases, with 12 bases left in between. This CDR3 contains 13 residues. V usage is TRBV10-2 and J usage is TRBJ1-1; D gene ambiguous. The receptor's source is a boy aged 5-17 years in good health and CMV-seronegative. Sample: PBMCs. The CDR3 region has the DNA TGCGCCAGCAGAGGCGGTAGAGGCACTGAAGCTTTCTTT. It codes for CASRGGRGTEAFF.